The 10 T cell receptor beta chains below all came from one sample that was sequenced in a study of T-cell reconstitution after alpha-beta-depleted transplantation in children. Preparation of the TCRbeta library involved a method that used unique molecular identifiers. Using its own MiXCR run on the PCR reads, TCRdb lists one record per CDR3 protein. Of about 980,000 distinct CDR3 sequences in the sample, under 30% are singletons; the top ten hold under 30%. The sequenced sample was PBMCs, mostly from graft donor cells, obtained 360 days after TCRalphabeta/CD19-depleted stem cell transplant. The receptors here all came from a boy younger than two who had a stem cell transplant for SCID, so the T cells may come from the graft donor.

This clonotype came up a few times. The chain employs TRBV4-3 and TRBJ2-1; D tentatively reads TRBD1 or TRBD2 (5 bases each). Trimming stripped 0 bases from V and 6 bases from J, with 9 bases between. Looked up from germline, CDR1 is LGHNA and CDR2 is YSLEER. The CDR3 contains 14 residues. Written as DNA, the CDR3 is TGCGCCAGCAGCCAAGATCTGGGGGTCAATGAGCAGTTCTTC. Translation gives CASSQDLGVNEQFF.

V is TRBV5-6 and J is TRBJ1-1; D uncertain. CDR1 is SGHDT, CDR2 YYEEEE, per germline. Trimming pared 2 bases from V and 5 bases from J, leaving 10 bases between. The CDR3 consists of 13 residues. CDR3 nucleotide sequence: TGTGCCAGCAGCTTTATCGAGTCTACTGAAGCTTTCTTT. Translation: CASSFIESTEAFF.

The chain recombines TRBV27 with TRBJ2-3, with D possibly matching TRBD2 (5 bases). Germline lookup yields CDR1 MNHEY and CDR2 SMNVEV (reference sequence). This CDR3 is 15 amino acids long. V lost 1 base, J lost 3 bases, and 11 bases lay in between. The CDR3 DNA reads as TGTGCCAGCAGTTTATTGGTCCCGGGAACAGATACGCAGTATTTT. Its translation: CASSLLVPGTDTQYF.

The chain employs TRBV2 and TRBJ2-1, with 10 bases identical to TRBD2. V trimming: 7 bases; J trimming: 3 bases; junction bases outside the gene matches: 9. The CDR3 consists of 16 residues. CDR1 and CDR2 from the germline V gene are SNHLY and FYNNEI. The CDR3: CASTLSGGTLYNEQFF. The CDR3 nucleotides are TGTGCCAGCACCCTTAGCGGGGGGACGCTCTACAATGAGCAGTTCTTC.

The V and J genes are TRBV4-1 and TRBJ2-2; 8 bases line up with TRBD1. The CDR3 extends over 15 amino acids. CDR1 is MGHRA, CDR2 YSYEKL, per germline. The V gene end was trimmed by 2 bases and the J gene end by 4 bases; junction bases not matched to a gene: 3. The CDR3 coding sequence is TGCGCCAGCAGCCAACTAGGACAGGGCACCGGGGAGCTGTTTTTT. It codes for CASSQLGQGTGELFF.

The rearrangement links TRBV20-1 to TRBJ2-7, with a tentative D call TRBD1 (5 bases). The CDR3 has 13 residues. Trimming shortened V by 2 bases and J by 1 base, and 9 bases separated the two germline ends. Looked up from germline, CDR1 is DFQATT and CDR2 is SNEGSKA (reference sequence). The CDR3 nucleotides read TGCAGTGCTAGACAGGGAATTTCCTACGAGCAGTACTTC. As protein: CSARQGISYEQYF.

The gene calls are TRBV28 and TRBJ2-7; weak D call: TRBD2 (5 bases). This CDR3 comprises 15 residues. The V gene lost 3 bases and the J gene lost 3 bases, with 15 bases spanning the gap. CDR1 is MDHEN and CDR2 is SYDVKM in the germline V gene. CDR3 nucleotides: TGTGCCAGCAGTTTCTCCCGGGGTCTTGGCTACGAGCAGTACTTC. Amino acid sequence: CASSFSRGLGYEQYF.

The genes are TRBV20-1 and TRBJ2-3; 7 positions match TRBD2. CDR3 size: 14 residues. The V segment lost 3 bases and the J segment 2 bases; nucleotides outside the gene matches: 5. Germline V CDR1 and CDR2: DFQATT, SNEGSKA (reference sequence). CDR3 protein: CSARAGRATDTQYF. DNA for the CDR3: TGCAGTGCTAGGGCAGGGAGGGCCACAGATACGCAGTATTTT.

This chain joins TRBV7-9 and TRBJ2-7, with D uncertain. Trimming removed 5 bases from V and 3 bases from J, with 11 bases in between. The CDR3 consists of 13 residues. Germline V CDR1 and CDR2: SEHNR, FQNEAQ (reference sequence). Here the CDR3 DNA reads TGTGCCAGCAGCCTACCTAACAACTACGAGCAGTACTTC. Protein product: CASSLPNNYEQYF.

The chain employs TRBV13 and TRBJ2-7; a possible D gene is TRBD1 (5 bases). The germline gives CDR1 PRHDT, CDR2 FYEKMQ (reference sequence). With 3 bases removed from V and 6 bases from J, the gap between germline ends came to 15 bases. The CDR3 runs 14 residues. The CDR3 loop is CASSFSRQGGEQYF. The CDR3 DNA reads TGTGCCAGCAGCTTCTCTAGGCAGGGTGGCGAGCAGTACTTC. Using reference TRBV13 and TRBJ2-7 for the parts outside the CDR3, the full variable domain is AAGVIQSPRHLIKEKRETATLKCYPIPRHDTVYWYQQGPGQDPQFLISFYEKMQSDKGSIPDRFSAQQFSDYHSELNMSSLELGDSALYFCASSFSRQGGEQYFGPGTRLTVT.